This T cell receptor (beta chain) emerged from a study of regulatory T cells in long-lasting Graves disease. Notes on the study in general: No thyroid tissue was studied; the work used peripheral blood only. It was possible that the small sample size reduced accuracy.

Arm-PCR of CDR3 regions and iRepertoire HTBI primers were used to build TCR beta libraries. MiXCR was run by TCRdb on the multiplex PCR reads, yielding one entry per CDR3 protein. The data hold 510,000 or so distinct CDR3 sequences, with around 12% observed a single time. This clonotype was detected many times. Its antigen is not identified. The CDR3 extends over 13 amino acids. The V gene's germline CDR1 is DFQATT and CDR2 SNEGSKA (reference sequence). The V gene lost 0 bases and the J gene lost 8 bases, with 13 bases spanning the gap. Specified time point: newly diagnosed GD, antithyroid drugs for less than 3 months. From RNA extracted from PBMCs, the TCR library was made. The same sample was also studied in work on T cells in Graves' hyperthyroidism and ophthalmopathy. From that paper: HTBI primers were the set used in a first-round RT-PCR of the TCR CDR3. Most clonotypes that expanded in the thyroid above 0.001 also showed up in blood.

The gene calls are TRBV20-1 and TRBJ1-2; D perhaps matches TRBD1 (6 bases). The sequence was collected from a woman in her twenties or thirties with Graves disease. Sample: peripheral blood mononuclear cells (PBMCs), taken at new diagnosis, from a patient treated with antithyroid drugs. CDR3 residues: CSARDEGGLGYTF. The DNA of the CDR3 is TGCAGTGCTAGAGATGAGGGGGGGCTAGGCTACACCTTC.